This T cell receptor beta chain is drawn from a study of blood T cell repertoires in COVID-19. The participants were between roughly 18 and 100 years old and came from some 23 US areas. Participant-reported clinical history was the basis for cohort assignment. Trimming stripped 1 base from V and 5 bases from J, with 18 bases between. Germline V CDR1 and CDR2: MNHEY, SMNVEV (reference sequence). This CDR3 spans 16 amino acids. Authors' methods: Amplification with reference gene primers provided the estimates of nucleated cell counts. Sequencing was performed with immunoSEQ multiplex PCR; in TCRdb, only in-frame clones are kept and a portion is missing. That table furnishes V, J and clone size, whereas the DNA furnished D and trimming. The data contain about 200,000 clones, approximately 86% of them singletons.

This clonotype was sampled from a woman aged 30 to 39 who had been exposed to COVID-19. The chain links TRBV27 to TRBJ2-7; tentative D call: TRBD2 (7 bases). Sequencing input: PBMCs or T cells enriched from blood (not recorded which). The CDR3 here is CASSLFVGGRRNEQYF. The CDR3 DNA follows: TGTGCCAGCAGTTTATTCGTGGGGGGGCGGCGTAACGAGCAGTACTTC.